Included here is one TCR beta chain sequence, with context. Antigen specificity is unknown. The entry originates in a study of identical twins. Study findings and constraints: Twins showed weaker excess sharing in their beta out-of-frame sequences.

TCRdb itself ran the 5' RACE reads through MiXCR, one entry per CDR3 protein. The sample shows 550,000 to 700,000 distinct CDR3 sequences, over 20% of them seen only once. The CDR3 extends over 17 amino acids. V lost 6 bases to trimming and J lost 1 base; unmatched junction nucleotides: 15. Germline V gene data show CDR1 as DFQATT and CDR2 as SNEGSKA (reference sequence). These data also featured in a second study, about T cells expressing NK-cell markers.

Material for sequencing was PBMCs. This chain uses TRBV20-1 with TRBJ2-3, with TRBD2 identical over 8 bases. This TCR was sampled from a young woman in good health. The CDR3 sequence is CSAEGTQRGPRTDTQYF. The CDR3 region has the DNA TGCAGTGCAGAGGGGACCCAGCGGGGGCCTCGCACAGATACGCAGTATTTT.